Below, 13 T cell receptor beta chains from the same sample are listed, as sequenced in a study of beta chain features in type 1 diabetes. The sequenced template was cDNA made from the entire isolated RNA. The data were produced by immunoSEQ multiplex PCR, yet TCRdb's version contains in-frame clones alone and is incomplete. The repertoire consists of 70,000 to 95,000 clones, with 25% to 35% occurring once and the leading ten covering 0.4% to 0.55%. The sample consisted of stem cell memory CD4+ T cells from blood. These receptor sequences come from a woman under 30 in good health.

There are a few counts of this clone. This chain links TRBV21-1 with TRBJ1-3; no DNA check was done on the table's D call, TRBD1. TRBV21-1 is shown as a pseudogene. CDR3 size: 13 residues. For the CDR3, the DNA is TGTGCCAGCATGACAAGGATCGGAAACACCATATATTTT. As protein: CASMTRIGNTIYF.

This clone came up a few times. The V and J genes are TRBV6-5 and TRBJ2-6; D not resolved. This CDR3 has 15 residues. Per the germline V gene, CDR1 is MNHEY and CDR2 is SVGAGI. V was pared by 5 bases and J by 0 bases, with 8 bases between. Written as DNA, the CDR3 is TGTGCCAGCAGTCCGAGGTACTCTGGGGCCAACGTCCTGACTTTC. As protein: CASSPRYSGANVLTF.

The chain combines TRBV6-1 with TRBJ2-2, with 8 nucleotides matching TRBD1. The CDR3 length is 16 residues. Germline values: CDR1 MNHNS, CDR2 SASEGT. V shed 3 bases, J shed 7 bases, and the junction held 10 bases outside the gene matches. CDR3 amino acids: CASSDQQGAVGGELFF. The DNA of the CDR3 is TGTGCCAGCAGTGATCAGCAGGGGGCCGTGGGCGGGGAGCTGTTTTTT.

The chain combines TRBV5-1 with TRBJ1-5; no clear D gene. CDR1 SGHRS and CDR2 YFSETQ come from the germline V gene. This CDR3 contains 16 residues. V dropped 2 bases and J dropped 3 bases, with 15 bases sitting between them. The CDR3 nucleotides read TGCGCCAGCAGCTTAGACGGGTTTAGTAACAATCAGCCCCAGCATTTT. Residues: CASSLDGFSNNQPQHF.

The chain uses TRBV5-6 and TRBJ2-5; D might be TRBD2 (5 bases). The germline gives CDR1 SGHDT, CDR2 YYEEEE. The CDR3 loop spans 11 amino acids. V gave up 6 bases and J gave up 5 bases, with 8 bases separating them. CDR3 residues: CASTSGETQYF. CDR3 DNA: TGTGCCAGCACCTCGGGGGAGACCCAGTACTTC.

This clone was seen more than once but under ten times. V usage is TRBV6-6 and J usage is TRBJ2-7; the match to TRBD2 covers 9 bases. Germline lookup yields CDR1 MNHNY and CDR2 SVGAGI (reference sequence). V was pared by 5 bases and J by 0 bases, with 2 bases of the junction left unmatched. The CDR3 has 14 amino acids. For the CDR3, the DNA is TGTGCCAGCAGTGAGACTAGCGGCTCCTACGAGCAGTACTTC. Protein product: CASSETSGSYEQYF.

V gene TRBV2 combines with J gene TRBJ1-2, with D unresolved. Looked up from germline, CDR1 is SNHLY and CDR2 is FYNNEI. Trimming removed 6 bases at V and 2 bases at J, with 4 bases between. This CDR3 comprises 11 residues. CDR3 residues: CASRLNYGYTF. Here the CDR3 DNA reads TGTGCCAGCAGGCTAAACTATGGCTACACCTTC.

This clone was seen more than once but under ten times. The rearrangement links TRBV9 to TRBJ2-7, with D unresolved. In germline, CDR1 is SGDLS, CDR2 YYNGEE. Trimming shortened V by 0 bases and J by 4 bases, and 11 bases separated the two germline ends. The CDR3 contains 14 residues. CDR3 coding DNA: TGTGCCAGCAGCGTAGGGCCAGTCCCGTACGAGCAGTACTTC. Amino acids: CASSVGPVPYEQYF.

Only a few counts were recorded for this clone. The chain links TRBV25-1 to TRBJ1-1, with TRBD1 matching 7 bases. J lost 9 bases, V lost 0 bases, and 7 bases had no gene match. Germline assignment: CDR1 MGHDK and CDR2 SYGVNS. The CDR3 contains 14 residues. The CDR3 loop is CASSEYRQGDKAFF. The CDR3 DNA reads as TGTGCCAGCAGTGAATACCGGCAGGGGGACAAAGCTTTCTTT.

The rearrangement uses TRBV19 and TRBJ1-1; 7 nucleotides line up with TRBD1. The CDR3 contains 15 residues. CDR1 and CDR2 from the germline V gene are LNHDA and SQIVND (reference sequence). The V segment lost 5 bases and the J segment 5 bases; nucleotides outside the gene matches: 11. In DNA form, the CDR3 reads TGTGCCAGTAGTGACAGGGCGCTGTATAGGACTGAAGCTTTCTTT. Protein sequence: CASSDRALYRTEAFF.

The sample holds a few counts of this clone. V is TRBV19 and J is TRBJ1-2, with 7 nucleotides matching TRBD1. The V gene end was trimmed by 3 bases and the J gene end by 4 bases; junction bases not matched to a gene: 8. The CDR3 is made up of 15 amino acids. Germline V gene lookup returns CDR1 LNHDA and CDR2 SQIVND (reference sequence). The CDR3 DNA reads TGTGCCAGTAGTATCTCAAACAGGGGTACCTATGGCTACACCTTC. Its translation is CASSISNRGTYGYTF.

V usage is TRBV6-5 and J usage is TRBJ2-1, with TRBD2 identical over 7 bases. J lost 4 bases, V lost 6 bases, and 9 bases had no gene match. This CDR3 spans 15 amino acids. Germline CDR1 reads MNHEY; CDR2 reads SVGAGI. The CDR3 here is CASSFGASGYNEQFF. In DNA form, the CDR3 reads TGTGCCAGCAGCTTCGGGGCTAGCGGATACAATGAGCAGTTCTTC.

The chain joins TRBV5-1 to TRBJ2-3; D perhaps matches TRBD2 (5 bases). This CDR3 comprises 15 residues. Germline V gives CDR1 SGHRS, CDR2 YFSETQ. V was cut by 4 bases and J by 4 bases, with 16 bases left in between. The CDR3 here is CASSPDFTGADTQYF. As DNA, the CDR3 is TGCGCCAGCAGCCCAGACTTCACCGGGGCAGATACGCAGTATTTT.